A few counts support the clone carrying this T cell receptor beta chain. As yet, its antigen is unknown. Germline CDR1 and CDR2: ENHRY and SYGVKD. This CDR3 is 16 amino acids long. The trim removed 2 bases at V and 8 bases at J, leaving 14 bases unmatched. This sample stems from a study of T cells after yellow fever vaccination. Whole-study findings and limits: Although the secondary response was weaker, it peaked faster, at day 5 versus 15. The booster response re-showed most primary clones: approximately 97% CD4, approximately 90% CD8. Sorted repertoires could include abundant contaminating clonotypes from bulk cells.

The 5'RACE template-switching step produced TCR cDNA and added a universal primer site and UMIs. Each CDR3 protein is one row after TCRdb ran MiXCR on the 5' RACE reads. The repertoire has 450,000 to 600,000 distinct CDR3 sequences, about a sixth of them found once; the top ten carry around a sixth. The TCR was taken from a man aged 18-30 years who received the YFV17D yellow fever vaccine. The material was PBMCs, obtained roughly 5 days after the first yellow fever vaccination. The V gene is TRBV10-3, the J gene TRBJ1-2; 7 nucleotides match TRBD1. CDR3 sequence reads: CAISEEEKTGFDGYTF. The CDR3 DNA sequence: TGTGCCATCAGTGAGGAGGAAAAGACAGGGTTTGACGGCTACACCTTC.